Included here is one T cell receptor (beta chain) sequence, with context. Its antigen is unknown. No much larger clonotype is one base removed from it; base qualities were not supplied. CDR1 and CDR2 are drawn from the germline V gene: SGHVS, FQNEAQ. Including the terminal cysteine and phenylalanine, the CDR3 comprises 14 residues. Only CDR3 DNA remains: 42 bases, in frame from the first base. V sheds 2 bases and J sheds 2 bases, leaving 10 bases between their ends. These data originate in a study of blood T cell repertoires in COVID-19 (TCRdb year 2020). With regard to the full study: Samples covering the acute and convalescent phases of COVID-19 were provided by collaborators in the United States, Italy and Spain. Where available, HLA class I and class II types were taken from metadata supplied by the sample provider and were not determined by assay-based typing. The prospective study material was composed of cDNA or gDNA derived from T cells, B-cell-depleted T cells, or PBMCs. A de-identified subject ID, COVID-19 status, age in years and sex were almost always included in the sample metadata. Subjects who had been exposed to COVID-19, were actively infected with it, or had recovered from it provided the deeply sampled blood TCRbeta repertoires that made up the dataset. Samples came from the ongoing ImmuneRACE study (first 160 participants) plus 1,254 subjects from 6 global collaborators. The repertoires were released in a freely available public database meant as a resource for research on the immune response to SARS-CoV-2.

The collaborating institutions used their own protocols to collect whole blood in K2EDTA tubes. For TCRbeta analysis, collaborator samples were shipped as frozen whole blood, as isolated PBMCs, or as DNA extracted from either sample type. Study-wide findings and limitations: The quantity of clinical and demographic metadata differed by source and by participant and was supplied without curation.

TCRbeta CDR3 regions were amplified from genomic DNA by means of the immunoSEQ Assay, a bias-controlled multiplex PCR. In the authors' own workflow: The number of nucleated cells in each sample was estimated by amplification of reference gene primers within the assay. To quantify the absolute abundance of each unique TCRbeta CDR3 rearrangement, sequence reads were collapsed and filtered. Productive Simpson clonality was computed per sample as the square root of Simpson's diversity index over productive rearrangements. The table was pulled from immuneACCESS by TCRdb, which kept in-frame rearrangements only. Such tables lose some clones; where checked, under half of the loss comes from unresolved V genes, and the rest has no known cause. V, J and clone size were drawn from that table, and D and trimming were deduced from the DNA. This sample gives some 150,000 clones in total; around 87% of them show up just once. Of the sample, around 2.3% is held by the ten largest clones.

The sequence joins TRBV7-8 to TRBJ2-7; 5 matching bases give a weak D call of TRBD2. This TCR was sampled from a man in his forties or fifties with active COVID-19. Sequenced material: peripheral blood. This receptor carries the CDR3 CASSLTPGTYEQYF. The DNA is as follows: TGTGCCAGCAGCTTAACCCCCGGGACCTACGAGCAGTACTTC.